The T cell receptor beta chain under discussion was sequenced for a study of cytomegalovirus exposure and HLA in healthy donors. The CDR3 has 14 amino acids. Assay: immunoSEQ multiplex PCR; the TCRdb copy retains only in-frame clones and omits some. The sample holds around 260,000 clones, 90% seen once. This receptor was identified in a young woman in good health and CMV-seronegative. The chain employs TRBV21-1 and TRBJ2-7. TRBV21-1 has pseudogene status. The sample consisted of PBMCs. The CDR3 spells CASSKLKHNYEQYF. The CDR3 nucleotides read TGTGCCAGCAGCAAACTTAAGCACAACTACGAGCAGTACTTC.